The sequence of this T cell receptor (beta chain) was determined in a study of cytomegalovirus exposure and HLA in healthy donors. Study summary: T cells numbering about 180 million yielded some 120 million unique TCR beta sequences in an earlier analysis. A preliminary data release comprised tens of millions of unique TCRs obtained from HLA-typed donors.

With 60 Vbeta and 13 Jbeta primers, the PCR was carried out. The repertoire was sequenced with immunoSEQ multiplex PCR; TCRdb's copy has only in-frame clones and lacks some. Here the sample spans approximately 100,000 clones, more than 80% being singletons. This clonotype was sampled from a man aged 25 to 40 in good health and CMV-seronegative. Sequencing was carried out using PBMCs.

The CDR3 DNA sequence: TGTGCCAGCAGTTTAAGTCGCGGGACAGGGTACACCGGGGAGCTGTTTTTT. As protein: CASSLSRGTGYTGELFF. The chain links TRBV27 to TRBJ2-2; 9 nucleotides match TRBD1. Germline-derived CDR1 and CDR2 are MNHEY and SMNVEV (reference sequence). V lost 2 bases to trimming and J lost 3 bases; unmatched junction nucleotides: 7. The CDR3 is 17 residues long.